Presented here are 17 T cell receptor beta chains from one specimen sequenced in a study of OX40 agonist ivuxolimab in advanced cancers. Library preparation was by the immunoSEQ multiplex PCR assay. TCRdb provides this immuneACCESS table in a form limited to in-frame rearrangements. Some clones are lacking; in checked studies, under half of them reflect an unresolved V gene, and why the rest are absent is not known. Counted in this sample were around 92,000 clones; roughly 82% of them appeared once. About 2.5% of the sample comes from the top ten. The source was CD4+ or CD8+ T cells sorted from blood, collected in a trial of the OX40 agonist ivuxolimab. The receptors derive from an adult with an advanced solid tumor such as melanoma, head and neck, liver or kidney cancer.

The rearrangement links TRBV6-5 to TRBJ2-5; no reliable D call. The DNA end is a closer match to TRBJ2-7, so the J assignment may be wrong. Germline V gene sequence: CDR1 MNHEY, CDR2 SVGAGI. The CDR3 is 13 amino acids. The chain's CDR3 is CASSRRSNYEQYF. For the CDR3, the DNA is TGTGCCAGCAGTCGTAGGAGCAACTACGAGCAGTACTTC.

The gene calls are TRBV19 and TRBJ1-6; TRBD1 aligns across 7 bases. The CDR3 contains 17 residues. The V gene's germline CDR1 is LNHDA and CDR2 SQIVND (reference sequence). J lost 8 bases, V lost 6 bases, and 16 bases had no gene match. DNA of the CDR3: TGTGCCAGTAGGACAGGGATTATCCCTGGGCTACATTCACCCCTCCACTTT. Amino acids: CASRTGIIPGLHSPLHF.

The chain uses TRBV28 and TRBJ1-1, with D tentatively TRBD1 (5 bases). The germline CDR1 and CDR2 sequences are MDHEN and SYDVKM. The CDR3 runs to 13 residues. Trimming left V 5 bases short and J 1 base short, with 8 bases between. The CDR3 region is CASSPGRNTEAFF. The CDR3, as DNA: TGTGCCAGCAGTCCGGGACGGAACACTGAAGCTTTCTTT.

In this sample, this clone turned up once. The rearrangement uses TRBV7-3 and TRBJ2-1, with 9 nucleotides matching TRBD1. The junction had 6 bases not matched to a gene; V was cut back by 6 bases and J by 3 bases. This CDR3 contains 15 residues. Germline V gene sequence: CDR1 SGHTA, CDR2 FQGTGA. The DNA of the CDR3 is TGTGCCAGCAGTATAGGACAGGGGAGCTACAATGAGCAGTTCTTC. Its protein product is CASSIGQGSYNEQFF.

A word on this clone: The same CDR3 can be traced to other DNA sequences in this sample. The chain is built from TRBV14 and TRBJ2-7; no reliable D call. Germline V lookup: CDR1 SGHDN, CDR2 FVKESK. The length of the CDR3 is 18 residues. Trimming stripped 1 base from V and 1 base from J, with 20 bases between. The CDR3 DNA reads TGTGCCAGCAGCCAAGCTTCGCGAGGAAACGCTTTTTCCTACGAGCAGTACTTC. Encoded protein: CASSQASRGNAFSYEQYF. The full variable domain, its missing parts supplied by reference TRBV14 and TRBJ2-7, is EAGVTQFPSHSVIEKGQTVTLRCDPISGHDNLYWYRRVMGKEIKFLLHFVKESKQDESGMPNNRFLAERTGGTYSTLKVQPAELEDSGVYFCASSQASRGNAFSYEQYFGPGTRLTVT.

V is TRBV30 and J is TRBJ1-3, with unresolved D. The V end lost 5 bases, the J end lost 2 bases, and 13 bases lay between the germline ends. Germline V gene sequence: CDR1 GTSNPN, CDR2 SVGIG (reference sequence). The CDR3 is made up of 14 amino acids. DNA of the CDR3: TGTGCCTGGTACGACTTACGAGCTGGAAACACCATATATTTT. Residues: CAWYDLRAGNTIYF.

The V and J genes are TRBV7-3 and TRBJ2-3, with a possible D match to TRBD2 (5 bases). Between the trimmed V and J ends, which lost 1 base and 0 bases, there was a span of 11 bases. This CDR3 is built from 16 residues. Germline CDR1 is SGHTA and CDR2 is FQGTGA. The CDR3 nucleotides read TGTGCCAGCAGCTTAAAGAGCGGAGCGAGCACAGATACGCAGTATTTT. Translated, it gives CASSLKSGASTDTQYF.

This clone was observed once. V gene TRBV28 combines with J gene TRBJ1-2, with a tentative D call TRBD1 (5 bases). The CDR3 spans 16 residues. V lost 7 bases and J 0 bases, leaving 18 bases between the germline ends. Germline V gene sequence: CDR1 MDHEN, CDR2 SYDVKM. CDR3 DNA sequence: TGTGCCAGCACCCGGGGACCTCCTGGAACTAACTATGGCTACACCTTC. Translating it yields CASTRGPPGTNYGYTF.

This chain uses TRBV7-6 with TRBJ1-6; the D is unclear. The V end was cut by 5 bases, the J end by 4 bases, with 12 bases between. This CDR3 has 15 amino acids. Looked up from germline, CDR1 is SGHVS and CDR2 is FNYEAQ. CDR3 nucleotides: TGTGCCAGCAGCCCCGGACGGGGATATAATTCACCCCTCCACTTT. Protein: CASSPGRGYNSPLHF.

This clone came up many times. The chain couples TRBV6-5 to TRBJ2-7; D uncertain. The CDR3 loop spans 12 amino acids. V gave up 3 bases and J gave up 3 bases, with 6 bases separating them. Germline V gene data show CDR1 as MNHEY and CDR2 as SVGAGI. In DNA form, the CDR3 reads TGTGCCAGCAGTTATCAGGTCTACGAGCAGTACTTC. Amino acids: CASSYQVYEQYF.

A few counts support this clone. The rearrangement links TRBV2 to TRBJ1-5; TRBD1 matches 9 bases. Trimming removed 7 bases from V and 5 bases from J; junction bases left unmatched: 6. There are 14 residues in the CDR3. Germline V gives CDR1 SNHLY, CDR2 FYNNEI. The CDR3 nucleotides read TGTGCCAGCACCGGAACAGGGGGCCATCAGCCCCAGCATTTT. Translation: CASTGTGGHQPQHF.

This clone was recorded a few times. This sequence joins TRBV5-6 and TRBJ1-5; no reliable D call. V was cut by 1 base and J by 3 bases, with 14 bases left in between. Germline V gene lookup returns CDR1 SGHDT and CDR2 YYEEEE. The CDR3 has 16 residues. CDR3 sequence reads: CASSLMRIADNQPQHF. In DNA, the CDR3 is TGTGCCAGCAGCTTGATGCGTATTGCTGACAATCAGCCCCAGCATTTT.

J is TRBJ1-1 and V is TRBV19; D not resolved. V was trimmed by 1 base and J by 1 base, leaving 7 bases between them. There are 14 residues in the CDR3. Germline loops: CDR1 LNHDA, CDR2 SQIVND (reference sequence). For the CDR3, the DNA is TGTGCCAGTAGTATAGTTACAAGGAACACTGAAGCTTTCTTT. It specifies CASSIVTRNTEAFF.

This chain joins TRBV10-2 and TRBJ2-1; TRBD2 matches 10 bases. The CDR3 has 15 amino acids. Unmatched junction bases numbered 8, after V lost 6 bases and J lost 6 bases. CDR1 and CDR2 (germline): WSHSY, SAAADI. In DNA form, the CDR3 reads TGCGCCAGCAGCGCTACTAGCGGGGTACCCAATGAGCAGTTCTTC. Translation gives CASSATSGVPNEQFF.

The sample holds a few counts of this clone. The chain recombines TRBV4-1 with TRBJ1-6; possibly TRBD1 for D (5 bases). Deletions cut 4 bases from V and 7 bases from J, with 14 bases between. Germline V CDR1 and CDR2: MGHRA, YSYEKL. There are 15 residues in the CDR3. CDR3 sequence: CASSPPGAGNSPLHF. CDR3 DNA sequence: TGCGCCAGCAGCCCTCCCGGGGCGGGCAATTCACCCCTCCACTTT.

This chain joins TRBV18 and TRBJ1-5, with D maybe TRBD1 (6 bases). Germline loops: CDR1 KGHSH, CDR2 LQKENI. Between the trimmed V and J ends, which lost 4 bases and 3 bases, there was a span of 10 bases. This CDR3 has 14 amino acids. CDR3 protein: CASSRRGTNQPQHF. The CDR3 region has the DNA TGTGCCAGCTCACGCAGGGGTACCAATCAGCCCCAGCATTTT.

The CDR3 bases are TGTGCCAGCACCCGCGGAGGGGGCTTGAGGGAGACCCAGTACTTC. Its protein is CASTRGGGLRETQYF. The chain has TRBV7-2 and TRBJ2-5, with TRBD1 as a possible D gene (7 bases). CDR3 size: 15 residues. V lost 7 bases, J lost 5 bases, and 20 bases lay in between. CDR1 and CDR2 from the germline V gene are SGHTA and FQGNSA.